This T cell receptor beta chain originates from a study of T cell repertoires in cytomegalovirus infection (dated by TCRdb to about 2019). About the full investigation: Alongside well-studied HLA-B-restricted epitopes, the peptide stimulations were aimed at recently identified HLA-C-restricted CMV epitopes, whose presentation resists viral immunomodulation. Donor HLA type was relevant to the analysis, as public TCR beta signatures indicated carriage of CMV infection together with the matching HLA type. Overall study results and their limits: The ex vivo response was dominated by HLA-C-restricted CMV-specific TCR beta clonotypes, which also provided the single most frequent clonotype in two of eight donors. In both this cohort and an independent cohort of more than 350 donors, the cumulative frequency of public TCR beta family members distinguished carriers of CMV infection plus the relevant HLA type.

To note about this clonotype: Its cognate antigen has yet to be identified. The input lacks base qualities; no much larger clone sits a single base away.

The sample's treatment or condition label is to be understood as: in vitro stimulation with specific CMV peptide epitopes to enrich CMV-specific T cells. Sequenced using an Illumina HiSeq 1500. TCRdb handled the public reads itself, with Q25 trimming in fastp and clone calling in MiXCR, and kept productive beta chains. Rows are combined by CDR3 protein, so each entry shows the most common genes and DNA. Present in this sample are about half a million distinct CDR3 sequences, roughly a third of which were seen just once. The top ten clones comprise roughly a sixth of the sample. The germline ends are 12 bases apart after V is trimmed by 1 base and J by 3 bases. The germline V gene specifies SNHLY as CDR1 and FYNNEI as CDR2. The CDR3, cysteine through phenylalanine, is 16 amino acids long. Just the 48-base CDR3 DNA is kept, in frame starting at base 1.

The sequenced sample was cultured PBMCs, obtained from culture after CMV antigen stimulation. This TCR was sampled from a human donor in good health (CMV status not recorded). Some clones in this sample may be carry-over from other donors' samples. The chain is made from TRBV2 and TRBJ2-2; the D gene is not confidently resolved. The sequence in DNA is TGTGCCAGCAGTGAAGTATCATTGCCGGACACCGGGGAGCTGTTTTTT. Protein translation: CASSEVSLPDTGELFF.